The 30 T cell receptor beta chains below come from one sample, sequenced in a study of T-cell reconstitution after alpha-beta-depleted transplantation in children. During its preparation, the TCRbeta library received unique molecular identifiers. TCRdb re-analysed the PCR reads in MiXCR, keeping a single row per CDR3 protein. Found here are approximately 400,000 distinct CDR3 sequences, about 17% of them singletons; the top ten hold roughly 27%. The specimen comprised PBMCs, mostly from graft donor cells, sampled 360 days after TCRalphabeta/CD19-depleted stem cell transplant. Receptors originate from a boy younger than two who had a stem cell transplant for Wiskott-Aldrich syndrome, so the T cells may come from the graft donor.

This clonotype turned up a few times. The CDR3 reads CASSQVGVSEQFF. The DNA of the CDR3 is TGTGCCAGCAGCCAAGTGGGGGTCAGCGAGCAGTTCTTC. V usage is TRBV4-2 and J usage is TRBJ2-1, with D perhaps given as TRBD1 or TRBD2 (5 bases each). This CDR3 spans 13 amino acids. Germline CDR1 reads LGHNA; CDR2 reads YNFKEQ. V dropped 1 base and J dropped 10 bases, with 11 bases sitting between them.

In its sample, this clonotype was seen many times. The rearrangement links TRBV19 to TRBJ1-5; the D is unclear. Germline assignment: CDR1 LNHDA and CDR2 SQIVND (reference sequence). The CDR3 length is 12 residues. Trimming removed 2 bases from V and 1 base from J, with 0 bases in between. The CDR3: CASSISNQPQHF. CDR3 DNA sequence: TGTGCCAGTAGTATAAGCAATCAGCCCCAGCATTTT.

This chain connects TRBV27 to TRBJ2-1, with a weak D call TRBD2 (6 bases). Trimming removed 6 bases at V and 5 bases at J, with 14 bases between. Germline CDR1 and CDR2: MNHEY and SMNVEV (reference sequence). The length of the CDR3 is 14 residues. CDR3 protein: CASSPSSGNNEQFF. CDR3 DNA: TGTGCCAGCAGCCCTAGTAGCGGTAACAATGAGCAGTTCTTC.

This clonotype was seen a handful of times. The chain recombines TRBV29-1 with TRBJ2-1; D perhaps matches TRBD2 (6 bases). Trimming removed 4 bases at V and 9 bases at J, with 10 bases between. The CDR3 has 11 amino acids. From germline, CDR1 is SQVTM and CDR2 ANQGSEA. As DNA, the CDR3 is TGCAGCGTTGTGACTAGTGGTGAGCAGTTCTTC. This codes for CSVVTSGEQFF.

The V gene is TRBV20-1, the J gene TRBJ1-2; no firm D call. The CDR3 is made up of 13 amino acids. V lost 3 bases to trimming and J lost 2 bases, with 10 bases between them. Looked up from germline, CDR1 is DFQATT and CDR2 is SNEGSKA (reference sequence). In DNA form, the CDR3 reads TGCAGTGCTAGGAGGTCGGGGAACTATGGCTACACCTTC. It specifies CSARRSGNYGYTF.

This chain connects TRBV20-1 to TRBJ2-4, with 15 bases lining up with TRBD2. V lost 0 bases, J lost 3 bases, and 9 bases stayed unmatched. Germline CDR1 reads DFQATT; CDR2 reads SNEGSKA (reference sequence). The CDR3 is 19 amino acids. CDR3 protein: CSAREGTSGRLRVKNIQYF. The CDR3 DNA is TGCAGTGCTAGAGAAGGGACTAGCGGGAGGTTGAGGGTCAAAAACATTCAGTACTTC.

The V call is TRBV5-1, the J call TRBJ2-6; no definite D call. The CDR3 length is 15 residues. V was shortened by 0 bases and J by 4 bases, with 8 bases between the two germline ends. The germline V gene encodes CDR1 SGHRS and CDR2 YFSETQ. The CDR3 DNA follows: TGCGCCAGCAGCTTGGCGGAAGGCGGGGCCAACGTCCTGACTTTC. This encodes CASSLAEGGANVLTF.

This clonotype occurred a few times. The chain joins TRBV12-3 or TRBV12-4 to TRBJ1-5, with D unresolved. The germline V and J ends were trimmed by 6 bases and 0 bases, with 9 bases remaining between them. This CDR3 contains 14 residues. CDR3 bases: TGTGCCAGCAGGAAAACGGCTAGCAATCAGCCCCAGCATTTT. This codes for CASRKTASNQPQHF.

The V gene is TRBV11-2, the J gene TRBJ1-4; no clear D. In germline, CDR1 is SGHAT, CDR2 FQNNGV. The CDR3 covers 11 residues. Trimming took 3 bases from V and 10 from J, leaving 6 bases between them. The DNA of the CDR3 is TGTGCCAGCAGCTTTCGGAGAAAACTGTTTTTT. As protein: CASSFRRKLFF. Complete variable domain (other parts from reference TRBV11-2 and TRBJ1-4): EAGVAQSPRYKIIEKRQSVAFWCNPISGHATLYWYQQILGQGPKLLIQFQNNGVVDDSQLPKDRFSAERLKGVDSTLKIQPAKLEDSAVYLCASSFRRKLFFGSGTQLSVL.

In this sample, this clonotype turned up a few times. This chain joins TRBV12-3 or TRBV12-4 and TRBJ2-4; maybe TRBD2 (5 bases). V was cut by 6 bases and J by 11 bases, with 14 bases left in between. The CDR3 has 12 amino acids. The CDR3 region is CASRFRELVQYF. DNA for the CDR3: TGTGCCAGCAGATTCCGGGAATTAGTTCAGTACTTC.

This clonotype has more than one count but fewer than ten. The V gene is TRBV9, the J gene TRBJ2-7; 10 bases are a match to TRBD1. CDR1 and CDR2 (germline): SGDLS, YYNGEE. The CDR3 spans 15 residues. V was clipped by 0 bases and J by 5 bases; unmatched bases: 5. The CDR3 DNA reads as TGTGCCAGCAGCGTAGGAGGACAGGGGGGGAACGAGCAGTACTTC. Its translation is CASSVGGQGGNEQYF.

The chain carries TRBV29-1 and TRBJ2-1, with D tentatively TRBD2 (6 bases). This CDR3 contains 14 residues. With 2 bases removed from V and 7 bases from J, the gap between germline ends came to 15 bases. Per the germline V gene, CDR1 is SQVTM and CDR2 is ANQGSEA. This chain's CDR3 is CSVENRTIPNEQFF. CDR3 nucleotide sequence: TGCAGCGTTGAAAACCGGACTATCCCAAATGAGCAGTTCTTC.

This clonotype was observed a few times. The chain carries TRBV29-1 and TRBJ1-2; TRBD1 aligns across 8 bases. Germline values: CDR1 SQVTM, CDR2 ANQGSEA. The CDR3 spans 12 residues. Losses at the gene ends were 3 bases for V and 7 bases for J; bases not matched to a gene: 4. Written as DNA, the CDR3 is TGCAGCGTTGACGCAGGGGGCGTTGGCTACACCTTC. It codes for CSVDAGGVGYTF.

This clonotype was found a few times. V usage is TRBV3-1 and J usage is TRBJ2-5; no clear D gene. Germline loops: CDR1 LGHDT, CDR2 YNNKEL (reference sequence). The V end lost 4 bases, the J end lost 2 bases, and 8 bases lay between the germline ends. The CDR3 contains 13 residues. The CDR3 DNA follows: TGTGCCAGCAGCCTTCCGGTTCAAGAGACCCAGTACTTC. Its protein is CASSLPVQETQYF.

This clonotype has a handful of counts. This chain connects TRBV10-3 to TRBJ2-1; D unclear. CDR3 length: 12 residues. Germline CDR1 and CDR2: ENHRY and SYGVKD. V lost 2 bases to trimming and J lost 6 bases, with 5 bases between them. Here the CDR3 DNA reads TGTGCCATCAGTGAGAGTGGCAATGAGCAGTTCTTC. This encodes CAISESGNEQFF.

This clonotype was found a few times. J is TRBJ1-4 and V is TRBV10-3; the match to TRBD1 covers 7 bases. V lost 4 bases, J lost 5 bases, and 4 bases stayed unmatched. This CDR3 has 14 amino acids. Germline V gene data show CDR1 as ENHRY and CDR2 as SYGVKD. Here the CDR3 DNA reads TGTGCCATCAGTGGAGGGGGCTCGAATGAAAAACTGTTTTTT. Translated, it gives CAISGGGSNEKLFF.

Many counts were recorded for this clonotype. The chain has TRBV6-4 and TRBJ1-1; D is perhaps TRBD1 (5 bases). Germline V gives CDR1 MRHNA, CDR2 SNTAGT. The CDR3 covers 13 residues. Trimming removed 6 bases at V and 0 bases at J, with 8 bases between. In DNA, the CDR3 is TGTGCCAGCAGCATGACAGTGAACACTGAAGCTTTCTTT. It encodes CASSMTVNTEAFF.

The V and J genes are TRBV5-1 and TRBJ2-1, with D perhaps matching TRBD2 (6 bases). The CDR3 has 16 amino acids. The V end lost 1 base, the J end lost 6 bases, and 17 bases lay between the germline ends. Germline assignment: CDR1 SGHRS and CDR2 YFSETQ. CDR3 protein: CASSLWGWRGVNEQFF. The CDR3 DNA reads TGCGCCAGCAGCTTGTGGGGTTGGAGGGGAGTCAATGAGCAGTTCTTC.

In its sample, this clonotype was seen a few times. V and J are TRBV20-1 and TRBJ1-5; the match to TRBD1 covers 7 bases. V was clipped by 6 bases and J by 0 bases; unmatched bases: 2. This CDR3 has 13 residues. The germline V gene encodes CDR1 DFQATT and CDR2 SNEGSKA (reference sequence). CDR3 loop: CSAGQDSNQPQHF. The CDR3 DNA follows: TGCAGTGCAGGACAGGATAGCAATCAGCCCCAGCATTTT.

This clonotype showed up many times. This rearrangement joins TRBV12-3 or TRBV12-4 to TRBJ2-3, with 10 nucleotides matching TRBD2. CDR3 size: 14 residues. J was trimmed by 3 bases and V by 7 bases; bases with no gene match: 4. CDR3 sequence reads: CASNLAGVTDTQYF. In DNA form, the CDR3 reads TGTGCCAGCAACCTAGCGGGAGTTACAGATACGCAGTATTTT.

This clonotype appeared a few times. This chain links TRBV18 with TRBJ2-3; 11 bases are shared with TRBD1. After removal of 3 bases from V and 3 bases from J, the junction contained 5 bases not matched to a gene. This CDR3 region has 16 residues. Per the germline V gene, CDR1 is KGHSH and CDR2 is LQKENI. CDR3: CASSPRTGGGTDTQYF. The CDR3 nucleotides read TGTGCCAGCTCACCCCGGACAGGGGGCGGGACAGATACGCAGTATTTT.

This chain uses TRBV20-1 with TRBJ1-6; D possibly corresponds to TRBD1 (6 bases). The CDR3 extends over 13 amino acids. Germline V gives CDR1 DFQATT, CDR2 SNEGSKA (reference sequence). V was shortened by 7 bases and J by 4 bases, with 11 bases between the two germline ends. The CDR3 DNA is TGCAGTGTCCGACAGGATTATAATTCACCCCTCCACTTT. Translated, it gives CSVRQDYNSPLHF.

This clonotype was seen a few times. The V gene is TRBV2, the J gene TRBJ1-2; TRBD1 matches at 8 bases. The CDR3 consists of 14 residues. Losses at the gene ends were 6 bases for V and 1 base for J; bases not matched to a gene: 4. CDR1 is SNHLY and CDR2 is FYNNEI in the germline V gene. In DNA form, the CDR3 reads TGTGCCAGCAGGAGGACAGGGATTAACTATGGCTACACCTTC. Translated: CASRRTGINYGYTF.

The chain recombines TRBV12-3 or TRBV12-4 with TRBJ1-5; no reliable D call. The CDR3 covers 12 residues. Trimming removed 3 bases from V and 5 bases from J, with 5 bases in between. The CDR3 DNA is TGTGCCAGCAGTTTTCCGGATCAGCCCCAGCATTTT. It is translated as CASSFPDQPQHF.

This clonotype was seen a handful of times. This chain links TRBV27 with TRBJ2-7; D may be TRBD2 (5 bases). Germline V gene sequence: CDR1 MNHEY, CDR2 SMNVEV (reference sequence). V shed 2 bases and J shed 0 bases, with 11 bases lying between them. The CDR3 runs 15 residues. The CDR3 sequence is CASSLRRGDSYEQYF. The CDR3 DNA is TGTGCCAGCAGTTTACGACGGGGTGACTCCTACGAGCAGTACTTC.

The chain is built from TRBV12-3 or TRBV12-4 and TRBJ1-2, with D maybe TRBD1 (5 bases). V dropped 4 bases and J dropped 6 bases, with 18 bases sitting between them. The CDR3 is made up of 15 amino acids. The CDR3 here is CASSWRGQGRNGYTF. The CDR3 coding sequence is TGTGCCAGCAGTTGGAGGGGTCAGGGAAGGAATGGCTACACCTTC.

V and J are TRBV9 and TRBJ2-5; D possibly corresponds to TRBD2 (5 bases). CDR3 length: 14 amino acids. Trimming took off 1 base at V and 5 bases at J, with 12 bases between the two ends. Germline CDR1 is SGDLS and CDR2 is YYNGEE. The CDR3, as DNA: TGTGCCAGCAGCGTAAGCCCTAGCAGGGAGACCCAGTACTTC. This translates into CASSVSPSRETQYF.

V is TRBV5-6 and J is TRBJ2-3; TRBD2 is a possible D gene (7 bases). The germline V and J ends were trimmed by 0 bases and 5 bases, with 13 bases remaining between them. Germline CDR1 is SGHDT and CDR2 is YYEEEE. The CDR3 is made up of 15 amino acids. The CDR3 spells CASSLAVGGLDTQYF. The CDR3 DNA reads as TGTGCCAGCAGCTTGGCGGTGGGGGGGCTAGATACGCAGTATTTT.

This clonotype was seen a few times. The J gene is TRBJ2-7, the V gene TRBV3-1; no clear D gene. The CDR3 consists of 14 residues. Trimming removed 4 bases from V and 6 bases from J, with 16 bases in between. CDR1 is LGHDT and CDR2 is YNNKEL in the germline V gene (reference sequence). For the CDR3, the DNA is TGTGCCAGCAGCCTCCCGGGTATAACGACCGAGCAGTACTTC. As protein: CASSLPGITTEQYF.

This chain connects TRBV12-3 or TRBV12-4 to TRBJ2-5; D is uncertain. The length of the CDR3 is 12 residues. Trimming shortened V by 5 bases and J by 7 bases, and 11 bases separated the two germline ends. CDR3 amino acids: CASSPGKGTQYF. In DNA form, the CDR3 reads TGTGCCAGCAGTCCCGGAAAAGGGACCCAGTACTTC.